Given below is one TCR beta chain in context. Antigen specificity is unknown. This CDR3 spans 21 amino acids. Trimming cost V 5 bases and J 1 base; bases outside gene matches: 22. Germline V gene data show CDR1 as LGHNT and CDR2 as FRNRAP. The data were obtained in a study of OX40 agonist ivuxolimab in advanced cancers. Study-wide background: Prior therapy, whether anti-PD-1, anti-PD-L1 or anti-CTLA-4, was allowed, and 30% to 40% had some. The study, taken as a whole, reports: The mean number of expanded clones was higher in CD8+ T cells than in CD4+. By week 6 at 0.1 to 3.0 mg/kg, blood CD4+ and CD8+ T cells had expanded clonally. Some patients who did not respond also had low normalized T-cell clonal expansion.

TCRdb's table, derived via immunoSEQ multiplex PCR, lists solely in-frame clones and lacks some. The table lists about 94,000 clones, roughly 88% of them singletons. Source: CD4+ or CD8+ T cells sorted from blood, taken in a trial of the OX40 agonist ivuxolimab. This sequence was found in an adult with an advanced solid tumor such as melanoma, head and neck, liver or kidney cancer. The chain couples TRBV12-5 to TRBJ2-7, with TRBD1 identical over 11 bases. CDR3 DNA: TGTGCTAGTGGTCCCCGAGGGACTGGGACAGGGGGTCCGATCGGGTCCTACGAGCAGTACTTC. It encodes CASGPRGTGTGGPIGSYEQYF.